The T cell receptor beta chain described here comes from a study of T-cell reconstitution after alpha-beta-depleted transplantation in children. This clonotype was recorded a few times. The length of the CDR3 is 16 residues. The V end was cut by 6 bases, the J end by 0 bases, with 15 bases between. Library preparation (for TCRbeta) was performed with unique molecular identifiers. TCRdb recomputed calls from the PCR reads with MiXCR, one row per CDR3 protein. Of about 420,000 distinct CDR3 sequences listed, about a tenth are singletons. This rearrangement joins TRBV12-3 or TRBV12-4 to TRBJ2-1; a weak D match, TRBD1 (5 bases). The source material was PBMCs from the stem cell graft donor, sampled from the stem cell graft. The source of this sequence is a human donor who donated a stem cell graft to a child with acute myeloid leukemia. The CDR3 DNA sequence: TGTGCCAGCAGGAGCCTACAGGCCTTCTCCTACAATGAGCAGTTCTTC. Its translation is CASRSLQAFSYNEQFF.